The sequence of this T cell receptor beta chain was determined in a study of cytomegalovirus exposure and HLA in healthy donors. The CDR3 extends over 14 amino acids. V was cut by 9 bases and J by 7 bases, with 16 bases left in between. Per the germline V gene, CDR1 is MNHEY and CDR2 is SVGAGI. 13 Jbeta primers and 60 Vbeta primers were used for the PCR. TCRdb's table, derived via immunoSEQ multiplex PCR, lists solely in-frame clones and lacks some. The sample includes around 140,000 clones, 82% seen only once; the top ten take 2% to 3%. Sample: PBMCs. The origin of this receptor is a male donor in good health and CMV-seronegative. The gene calls are TRBV6-5 and TRBJ1-6; D is possibly TRBD1 (6 bases). The CDR3: CASATGHANSPLHF. Written as DNA, the CDR3 is TGTGCCAGTGCAACGGGACACGCAAATTCACCCCTCCACTTT.